The 13 T cell receptor beta chains presented below share a single source sample, sequenced in a study of control samples from healthy donors and cancer patients. The assay was immunoSEQ multiplex PCR, and TCRdb's table has in-frame clones only and misses some. The repertoire includes 150,000 to 200,000 clones, over 85% of them detected once, and 12% sits in the top ten. The sample comprised blood. The receptor set was obtained from a man between 25 and 39 years old in good health.

This chain uses TRBV9 with TRBJ1-1; 7 bases are a match to TRBD1. V gave up 0 bases and J gave up 1 base; unmatched junction bases: 0. Looked up from germline, CDR1 is SGDLS and CDR2 is YYNGEE. The CDR3 is made up of 14 amino acids. This chain's CDR3 is CASSVEGANTEAFF. For the CDR3, the DNA is TGTGCCAGCAGCGTAGAGGGGGCGAACACTGAAGCTTTCTTT.

This rearrangement joins TRBV4-1 to TRBJ2-3, with no clear D. Trimming stripped 0 bases from V and 6 bases from J, with 7 bases between. Germline values: CDR1 MGHRA, CDR2 YSYEKL. The CDR3 has 13 amino acids. The CDR3 reads CASSQDRLDTQYF. The CDR3 coding sequence is TGCGCCAGCAGCCAAGACAGGCTGGATACGCAGTATTTT.

V usage is TRBV28 and J usage is TRBJ1-4; maybe TRBD1 (5 bases). V was pared by 1 base and J by 5 bases, with 14 bases between. The CDR3 contains 16 residues. CDR1 and CDR2 (germline): MDHEN, SYDVKM. The CDR3 DNA follows: TGTGCCAGCAGTTTATCCGGGACCGCCGGGAATGAAAAACTGTTTTTT. It specifies CASSLSGTAGNEKLFF.

This rearrangement joins TRBV7-9 to TRBJ1-1; no clear D gene. In germline, CDR1 is SEHNR, CDR2 FQNEAQ (reference sequence). The CDR3 has 13 residues. V was clipped by 2 bases and J by 1 base, with 5 bases between them. The CDR3, as DNA: TGTGCCAGCAGCTTATCCCGGAACACTGAAGCTTTCTTT. Residues: CASSLSRNTEAFF.

V and J are TRBV28 and TRBJ1-5; no clear D. Looked up from germline, CDR1 is MDHEN and CDR2 is SYDVKM. This CDR3 has 14 residues. V lost 7 bases and J 1 base, leaving 11 bases between the germline ends. CDR3 in amino acids: CASTLTLSNQPQHF. CDR3 coding DNA: TGTGCCAGCACCTTGACTCTCAGCAATCAGCCCCAGCATTTT. The full variable domain, completed using reference TRBV28 and TRBJ1-5, is DVKVTQSSRYLVKRTGEKVFLECVQDMDHENMFWYRQDPGLGLRLIYFSYDVKMKEKGDIPEGYSVSREKKERFSLILESASTNQTSMYLCASTLTLSNQPQHFGDGTRLSIL.

V and J are TRBV19 and TRBJ1-2, with D perhaps TRBD1 (5 bases). The V end lost 3 bases, the J end lost 8 bases, and 13 bases lay between the germline ends. The V gene's germline CDR1 is LNHDA and CDR2 SQIVND (reference sequence). CDR3 size: 13 residues. The CDR3 here is CASSMEQGGGYTF. In nucleotides, the CDR3 is TGTGCCAGTAGTATGGAGCAGGGCGGGGGCTACACCTTC.

This chain joins TRBV7-9 and TRBJ2-5, with 12 bases that match TRBD2. Per the germline V gene, CDR1 is SEHNR and CDR2 is FQNEAQ (reference sequence). The CDR3 contains 17 residues. The trim removed 7 bases at V and 2 bases at J, leaving 11 bases unmatched. Here the CDR3 reads CASTPRLAGDPQETQYF. The CDR3 DNA reads TGTGCCAGCACCCCGCGACTAGCGGGGGACCCACAAGAGACCCAGTACTTC.

The V call is TRBV15, the J call TRBJ2-1; 7 bases line up with TRBD1. Germline CDR1 reads LNHNV; CDR2 reads YYDKDF (reference sequence). Trimming removed 3 bases from V and 2 bases from J; junction bases left unmatched: 1. This CDR3 spans 14 amino acids. CDR3 in DNA: TGTGCCACCAGCAGGGACAGGACCTACAATGAGCAGTTCTTC. It encodes CATSRDRTYNEQFF. The full variable domain, rest sourced from reference TRBV15 and TRBJ2-1, is DAMVIQNPRYQVTQFGKPVTLSCSQTLNHNVMYWYQQKSSQAPKLLFHYYDKDFNNEADTPDNFQSRRPNTSFCFLDIRSPGLGDTAMYLCATSRDRTYNEQFFGPGTRLTVL.

This clone was recorded only once. V and J are TRBV6-5 and TRBJ2-5, with 7 bases identical to TRBD2. In germline, CDR1 is MNHEY, CDR2 SVGAGI. The CDR3 is 13 residues long. Germline trimming cut 8 bases from V and 5 bases from J; bases unmatched to any gene: 8. The CDR3 DNA is TGTGCCAGCCAAGTTACGGGGGGTGAGACCCAGTACTTC. It yields the protein CASQVTGGETQYF.

This chain uses TRBV24-1 with TRBJ2-1, with D unresolved. CDR1 and CDR2 (germline): KGHDR, SFDVKD. Trimming pared 4 bases from V and 1 base from J, leaving 10 bases between. The CDR3 sequence is 15 residues long. CDR3 nucleotides: TGTGCCACCAGTGAGTCCTCTGGATCCTACAATGAGCAGTTCTTC. Its translation: CATSESSGSYNEQFF.

The V and J genes are TRBV28 and TRBJ2-1, with D uncertain. The germline gives CDR1 MDHEN, CDR2 SYDVKM. The germline V and J ends were trimmed by 2 bases and 0 bases, with 11 bases remaining between them. The CDR3 sequence is 16 residues long. The CDR3 here is CASSLVRPGSYNEQFF. The CDR3 DNA sequence: TGTGCCAGCAGTTTAGTGCGCCCTGGCTCCTACAATGAGCAGTTCTTC.

In its sample, this clone was seen a few times. The CDR3 reads CSASTTEAFF. Written as DNA, the CDR3 is TGCAGTGCTTCAACCACTGAAGCTTTCTTT. The V gene is TRBV20-1, the J gene TRBJ1-1; D ambiguous. With 5 bases removed from V and 4 bases from J, the gap between germline ends came to 5 bases. Germline CDR1 is DFQATT and CDR2 is SNEGSKA (reference sequence). This CDR3 has 10 residues.

The V gene is TRBV15, the J gene TRBJ1-4; weak D call: TRBD1 (5 bases). Germline V gene data show CDR1 as LNHNV and CDR2 as YYDKDF (reference sequence). The CDR3 totals 16 residues. V was shortened by 1 base and J by 1 base, with 10 bases between the two germline ends. The CDR3 reads CATSRAQRGTNEKLFF. CDR3 in DNA: TGTGCCACCAGCAGAGCTCAAAGGGGAACTAATGAAAAACTGTTTTTT. Full variable domain (missing parts from reference TRBV15 and TRBJ1-4): DAMVIQNPRYQVTQFGKPVTLSCSQTLNHNVMYWYQQKSSQAPKLLFHYYDKDFNNEADTPDNFQSRRPNTSFCFLDIRSPGLGDTAMYLCATSRAQRGTNEKLFFGSGTQLSVL.